These T cell receptor beta chains were read from a single sample in a study of blood T cell repertoires in COVID-19. The repertoire was sequenced with immunoSEQ multiplex PCR; TCRdb's copy has only in-frame clones and lacks some. In the table there are some 350,000 clones, under 95% of which are singletons. Sequencing input: peripheral blood. The receptors were gathered from a woman younger than 30 who had recovered from COVID-19. CDR3s include the opening cysteine and the closing phenylalanine or tryptophan. The D gene is left open where the match is weak. Where a row states a size, it is once, few, many or the class of an expanded clone; other rows omit it.

V	D	J	size	DNA	CDR3
TRBV30	.	TRBJ1-1	.	TGTGCCTGGAGTGCTTTAGGGGTTGGGACTGAAGCTTTCTTT	CAWSALGVGTEAFF
TRBV27	.	TRBJ1-3	.	TGTGCCAGCAGTTCCTTAGGGACATTGAGCTCTGGAAACACCATATATTTT	CASSSLGTLSSGNTIYF
TRBV24-1	TRBD1	TRBJ1-2	.	TGTGCCAAGGGGACAGAACTCTATGGCTACACCTTC	CAKGTELYGYTF
TRBV9	TRBD2	TRBJ2-1	few	TGTGCCAGCAGCGCTGCCGGGACTAGCGAAGCCAATGAGCAGTTCTTC	CASSAAGTSEANEQFF
TRBV11-3	.	TRBJ1-1	.	TGTGCCAGCAGCTTTACAGTGAACACTGAAGCTTTCTTT	CASSFTVNTEAFF
TRBV24-1	TRBD1	TRBJ1-6	few	TGTGCCACCAGTGATAACAGGGGGAATTCACCCCTCCACTTT	CATSDNRGNSPLHF
TRBV5-1	TRBD2	TRBJ2-6	.	TGCGCCAGCAGCCGGGGACTAGCGGGAGGGGACTCTGGGGCCAACGTCCTGACTTTC	CASSRGLAGGDSGANVLTF
TRBV6-6	.	TRBJ2-3	.	TGTGCCAGCAGTTACCCCCAGGGGACAGATACGCAGTATTTT	CASSYPQGTDTQYF
TRBV24-1	TRBD2	TRBJ2-5	.	TGTGCCACCAGTGACCTGACTAGCGGGAGGGCCATCGAGACCCAGTACTTC	CATSDLTSGRAIETQYF
TRBV5-6	.	TRBJ2-1	once	TGTGCCAGCAGCTTGGGAGGGAGTTTTTATAATGAGCAGTTCTTC	CASSLGGSFYNEQFF
TRBV7-2	.	TRBJ2-1	.	TGTGCCAGCAGCTCAAGACTAAATGGTGAGCAGTTCTTC	CASSSRLNGEQFF
TRBV24-1	TRBD2	TRBJ2-1	.	TGTGCCACCAGTGACTCCACTAGCGGGAGGTACAATGAGCAGTTCTTC	CATSDSTSGRYNEQFF
TRBV9	.	TRBJ2-3	.	TGTGCCAGCAGCGTAGTTGGTGAGGATACGCAGTATTTT	CASSVVGEDTQYF
TRBV18	.	TRBJ2-5	.	TGTGCCAGCTCACTACAGGGACCTACGGAGACCCAGTACTTC	CASSLQGPTETQYF
TRBV5-5	.	TRBJ2-1	.	TGTGCCAGCAGCCGAGTCCTAGCTACTAATGAGCAGTTCTTC	CASSRVLATNEQFF
TRBV11-2	.	TRBJ1-2	.	TGTGCCAGCAGCCCTAACCAGGGGACGCCTAACTATGGCTACACCTTC	CASSPNQGTPNYGYTF
TRBV12-3/TRBV12-4	.	TRBJ1-5	.	TGTGCCAGCAGTTGGAGGGGAAATCAGCCCCAGCATTTT	CASSWRGNQPQHF
TRBV18	TRBD1	TRBJ1-1	once	TGTGCCAGCTCACCGGTGGACAGGGTTTGGGGGACTGAAGCTTTCTTT	CASSPVDRVWGTEAFF
TRBV6-2/TRBV6-3	.	TRBJ2-4	.	TGTGCCAGCAGCAACCCGGGACTAAACATTCAGTACTTC	CASSNPGLNIQYF
TRBV11-2	.	TRBJ2-5	.	TGTGCCAGCAGCTCGATGGAGGATACGCAAGAGACCCAGTACTTC	CASSSMEDTQETQYF
TRBV18	TRBD1	TRBJ2-1	.	TGTGCCAGCATTGGCGGGACAGGGGGCTCAAATGAGCAGTTCTTC	CASIGGTGGSNEQFF
TRBV14	.	TRBJ2-2	.	TGTGCCAGCAGCCTCCGGCGAGGACTGTCCGGGGAGCTGTTTTTT	CASSLRRGLSGELFF
TRBV5-1	TRBD1	TRBJ1-5	.	TGCGCCAGCAGCCTGACAGGGAACTATAGCAATCAGCCCCAGCATTTT	CASSLTGNYSNQPQHF
TRBV28	TRBD2	TRBJ2-3	once	TGTGCCAGCAGTCCACTAGCGGGAGGGGGTCGGGCTACGCAGTATTTT	CASSPLAGGGRATQYF
TRBV19	.	TRBJ2-3	.	TGTGCCAGTAGTCCCCCGGGCACAGATACGCAGTATTTT	CASSPPGTDTQYF
TRBV11-3	.	TRBJ2-3	.	TGTGCCAGCAGCTTAGGTGGCTTCCCAAATACGCAGTATTTT	CASSLGGFPNTQYF
TRBV5-4	.	TRBJ2-1	.	TGTGCCAGCAGCTCTCGACAGGCTTTATACAATGAGCAGTTCTTC	CASSSRQALYNEQFF
TRBV7-9	TRBD2	TRBJ2-2	.	TGTGCCAGCAGCTTACTAGCGGGAGGGACCGGGGAGCTGTTTTTT	CASSLLAGGTGELFF
TRBV4-1	.	TRBJ1-4	.	TGCGCCAGCAGCCAAGAAGGGTGGGGGGGAAGAGAAAAACTGTTTTTT	CASSQEGWGGREKLFF
TRBV3-1/TRBV3-2	.	TRBJ2-1	.	TGTGCGGAAGTTCGGGATGCGGGACGGGGAAACTACAATGAGCAGTTCTTC	CAEVRDAGRGNYNEQFF
TRBV7-2	.	TRBJ1-2	few	TGTGCCAGTGGTCGGGGATTGGGAGACTATGGCTACACCTTC	CASGRGLGDYGYTF
TRBV6-6	.	TRBJ1-2	.	TGTGCCAGCAGTTACGACAGGCTTTATGGCTACACCTTC	CASSYDRLYGYTF
TRBV28	TRBD1	TRBJ1-4	.	TGTGCCAGCAGTCGTTCGCAGGGGGTCCTTAATGAAAAACTGTTTTTT	CASSRSQGVLNEKLFF
TRBV4-1	.	TRBJ2-5	.	TGCGCCAGCAGCCAAAGTCGGACAGAACAAGAGACCCAGTACTTC	CASSQSRTEQETQYF
TRBV27	.	TRBJ2-1	.	TGTGCCAGCAGTTTACCCTATTTCAATGAGCAGTTCTTC	CASSLPYFNEQFF
TRBV25-1	.	TRBJ2-5	.	TGTGCCAGCAGTGGGGGGCGGACAGTGCGCCAAGAGACCCAGTACTTC	CASSGGRTVRQETQYF
TRBV6-5	TRBD2	TRBJ2-2	.	TGTGCCAGCTCGACTAGCGGGTTAACCGGGGAGCTGTTTTTT	CASSTSGLTGELFF
TRBV7-9	TRBD1	TRBJ2-1	.	TGTGCCAGCAGCTGGGACAGGGGGACCACTGACAGCGGGGAGCAGTTCTTC	CASSWDRGTTDSGEQFF
TRBV24-1	TRBD1	TRBJ1-2	.	TGTGCCACCAGTGGCCGGGACAGGGGATCCTATGGCTACACCTTC	CATSGRDRGSYGYTF
TRBV25-1	.	TRBJ1-2	once	TGTGCCAGCAGTGAATATACCCAGGCGACGTTCTATGGCTACACCTTC	CASSEYTQATFYGYTF
TRBV4-3	TRBD1	TRBJ1-5	once	TGCGCCAGCAGCCATGCAGGGGGAAATCAGCCCCAGCATTTT	CASSHAGGNQPQHF
TRBV30	.	TRBJ1-1	.	TGTGCCTGGACCGGGGACGGGGGGACTGAAGCTTTCTTT	CAWTGDGGTEAFF
TRBV11-3	.	TRBJ1-6	.	TGTGCCAGCAGCCCGAGGGGGGGTAGCTCCTATAATTCACCCCTCCACTTT	CASSPRGGSSYNSPLHF
TRBV6-5	.	TRBJ1-2	.	TGTGCCAGCGGGCGACAGGAGATCTATGGCTACACCTTC	CASGRQEIYGYTF
TRBV5-1	TRBD2	TRBJ2-3	.	TGCGCCAGCAGCTCTCCCGGGGGGAGTGGATCCACAGATACGCAGTATTTT	CASSSPGGSGSTDTQYF
TRBV3-1/TRBV3-2	TRBD2	TRBJ2-3	.	TGTGCCAGCAGCCAAGATCCTAGCGGGAGGGCCGGGGATACGCAGTATTTT	CASSQDPSGRAGDTQYF
TRBV5-1	.	TRBJ1-6	.	TGCGCCAGCAGCTCACGGGAGGTACCGAGCTCCTATAATTCACCCCTCCACTTT	CASSSREVPSSYNSPLHF
TRBV5-4	.	TRBJ2-5	.	TGTGCCAGCAGCTTGCTTGGCAGACAAGAGACCCAGTACTTC	CASSLLGRQETQYF
TRBV4-2	TRBD1	TRBJ1-5	once	TGTGCCAGCAGCGGGGACAGGAGGAATCAGCCCCAGCATTTT	CASSGDRRNQPQHF
TRBV6-2/TRBV6-3	TRBD1	TRBJ1-5	few	TGTGCCAGCAGTTTCACTTTTGACAGGGGCAATCAGCCCCAGCATTTT	CASSFTFDRGNQPQHF
TRBV19	.	TRBJ1-5	.	TGTGCCAGTAGTACTCCCCCGCGGGGCAGCAATCAGCCCCAGCATTTT	CASSTPPRGSNQPQHF
TRBV15	.	TRBJ1-2	once	TGTGCCACCAGCAGAGCCGGGAGGGATGGGGACTATGGCTACACCTTC	CATSRAGRDGDYGYTF
TRBV20-1	TRBD2	TRBJ2-1	.	TGCAGTGCTAGTGGACTAGCGGGAGCCTACTATGAGCAGTTCTTC	CSASGLAGAYYEQFF
TRBV6-5	.	TRBJ2-1	.	TGTGCCAGCAGTTCACCGACAAAGAGCTCCTACAATGAGCAGTTCTTC	CASSSPTKSSYNEQFF
TRBV2	TRBD2	TRBJ2-5	.	TGTGCCAGCAGTCCCCGGACTAGCGGGAGGCGGGAGACCCAGTACTTC	CASSPRTSGRRETQYF